This T cell receptor (beta chain) appears in the sequencing data of a study of shared clonotypes between healthy human individuals. Study summary: CD4 naive and CD4 memory each took three plates per donor, while CD8 naive took two and CD8 memory one. Study observations and caveats: Between a handful of donors, naive CD4 clonotypes were shared at a level of about 5%.

The method was immunoSEQ multiplex PCR; TCRdb's version includes in-frame clones alone and lacks a portion of them. The profile shows around 2.1 million clones, about 93% of them singletons. Naive CD8 cells, CD45RO-negative and positively selected for CCR7, excluded terminally differentiated effector memory CD45RA+ cells. Concerning this clone itself: Its antigen is undetermined.

Trimming took 2 bases from V and 5 from J; bases not matched to a gene: 6. This CDR3 is 15 amino acids long. Germline V gene sequence: CDR1 SGHDT, CDR2 YYEEEE. Sequencing was carried out using naive CD8+ T cells from PBMCs. The source is a man younger than 35 in good health. Some clones in this sample may be carry-over from other donors' samples. The chain combines TRBV5-6 with TRBJ1-1; 10 bases map to TRBD1. CDR3 region: CASSLTGQGLTEAFF. CDR3 coding DNA: TGTGCCAGCAGCTTAACGGGACAGGGGCTGACTGAAGCTTTCTTT. Combining the CDR3 with reference TRBV5-6 and TRBJ1-1 gives the whole variable domain DAGVTQSPTHLIKTRGQQVTLRCSPKSGHDTVSWYQQALGQGPQFIFQYYEEEERQRGNFPDRFSGHQFPNYSSELNVNALLLGDSALYLCASSLTGQGLTEAFFGQGTRLTVV.